This TCR beta chain was sequenced for a study of blood T cell repertoires in COVID-19. Study-wide background: Samples taken during acute and convalescent COVID-19 were collected in the United States, Italy and Spain. Sources were T cells, B-cell-depleted T cells, or PBMCs; the material itself was cDNA or gDNA.

In the source study's methods: Quantification of nucleated cells was approximated via reference gene primer amplification. TCRdb's copy holds only in-frame clones and misses some; the assay was immunoSEQ multiplex PCR. V, J and clone size were drawn from that table, and D and trimming were deduced from the DNA. The sample lists 150,000 to 200,000 clones, around 85% occurring once. The CDR3 has 15 amino acids. Material for sequencing was peripheral blood. The TCR sequence derives from a woman aged 60-75 years with acute or convalescent COVID-19. The chain couples TRBV21-1 to TRBJ1-1; TRBD1, the table's D call, was not compared with the DNA. TRBV21-1 represents a pseudogene. CDR3 loop: CASSSQGQVNTEAFF. For the CDR3, the DNA is TGTGCCAGCAGCAGCCAGGGACAGGTGAACACTGAAGCTTTCTTT.